These T cell receptor beta chains were read from a single sample in a study of cytomegalovirus exposure and HLA in healthy donors. The table came from immunoSEQ multiplex PCR; TCRdb's copy has only in-frame clones and leaves some out. In the table there are about 130,000 clones, 65% to 80% of which are singletons. The source material was PBMCs. The receptors were gathered from a man in his forties in good health and CMV-seronegative. The CDR3 runs from the conserved cysteine through the conserved F or W. The order of the fields is V gene, clone size, J gene, D gene, CDR3 protein, CDR3 DNA. The D gene is left open where the match is weak. Some rows mark clone size as missing; the rest say once, few, many or name a class of expanded clone.

v_gene: TRBV29-1; abundance: once; j_gene: TRBJ2-2; d_gene: TRBD1; CDR3aa: CSVNRGRGGELFF; CDR3nt: TGCAGCGTTAACAGGGGGCGCGGCGGGGAGCTGTTTTTT
v_gene: TRBV6-5; abundance: -; j_gene: TRBJ2-3; d_gene: TRBD1; CDR3aa: CASSYSARGTDTQYF; CDR3nt: TGTGCCAGCAGTTACTCGGCCAGGGGGACAGATACGCAGTATTTT
v_gene: TRBV30; abundance: -; j_gene: TRBJ1-2; d_gene: TRBD1; CDR3aa: CAWSAGSGGYGYTF; CDR3nt: TGTGCCTGGAGTGCAGGGTCAGGGGGTTATGGCTACACCTTC
v_gene: TRBV30; abundance: -; j_gene: TRBJ2-1; d_gene: TRBD2; CDR3aa: CAWSGGLAGVGSYNEQFF; CDR3nt: TGTGCCTGGAGTGGGGGACTAGCGGGAGTAGGTTCCTACAATGAGCAGTTCTTC
v_gene: TRBV6-6; abundance: -; j_gene: TRBJ2-1; d_gene: -; CDR3aa: CASSRLGDYNEQFF; CDR3nt: TGTGCCAGCAGCCGACTAGGGGACTACAATGAGCAGTTCTTC
v_gene: TRBV30; abundance: -; j_gene: TRBJ2-3; d_gene: -; CDR3aa: CAWDTGNTDTQYF; CDR3nt: TGTGCCTGGGACACAGGGAACACAGATACGCAGTATTTT
v_gene: TRBV7-2; abundance: -; j_gene: TRBJ2-1; d_gene: -; CDR3aa: CASSLGRVGSEQFF; CDR3nt: TGTGCCAGCAGCTTAGGGAGGGTCGGGTCGGAGCAGTTCTTC
v_gene: TRBV5-1; abundance: -; j_gene: TRBJ1-2; d_gene: -; CDR3aa: CASSYAGAADGYTF; CDR3nt: TGCGCCAGCAGTTATGCGGGAGCGGCAGATGGCTACACCTTC
v_gene: TRBV7-9; abundance: once; j_gene: TRBJ1-3; d_gene: -; CDR3aa: CASSLPHKKGNTIYF; CDR3nt: TGTGCCAGCAGCCTCCCACACAAAAAAGGAAACACCATATATTTT
v_gene: TRBV10-2; abundance: -; j_gene: TRBJ1-4; d_gene: TRBD1; CDR3aa: CASRDREANEKLFF; CDR3nt: TGCGCCAGCAGGGACAGGGAAGCTAATGAAAAACTGTTTTTT
v_gene: TRBV7-9; abundance: -; j_gene: TRBJ2-7; d_gene: -; CDR3aa: CASSTWTEVSYEQYF; CDR3nt: TGTGCCAGCAGCACCTGGACAGAGGTCTCCTACGAGCAGTACTTC
v_gene: TRBV7-2; abundance: -; j_gene: TRBJ2-7; d_gene: TRBD1; CDR3aa: CASSWGQSYEQYF; CDR3nt: TGTGCCAGCAGCTGGGGACAGAGCTACGAGCAGTACTTC
v_gene: TRBV10-3; abundance: -; j_gene: TRBJ1-1; d_gene: -; CDR3aa: CAISDSPRGTEAFF; CDR3nt: TGTGCCATCAGTGATTCCCCTAGAGGCACTGAAGCTTTCTTT
v_gene: TRBV27; abundance: -; j_gene: TRBJ2-3; d_gene: -; CDR3aa: CASSHEGVRVATDTQYF; CDR3nt: TGTGCCAGCAGCCACGAGGGGGTCAGGGTAGCGACAGATACGCAGTATTTT
v_gene: TRBV10-3; abundance: few; j_gene: TRBJ2-2; d_gene: -; CDR3aa: CAISESLGARELFF; CDR3nt: TGTGCCATCAGTGAGTCGTTGGGGGCCCGGGAGCTGTTTTTT
v_gene: TRBV6-6; abundance: -; j_gene: TRBJ2-7; d_gene: TRBD1; CDR3aa: CASRHGQGGTYEQYF; CDR3nt: TGTGCCAGCAGACATGGACAGGGGGGAACCTACGAGCAGTACTTC
v_gene: TRBV6-1; abundance: many; j_gene: TRBJ1-2; d_gene: -; CDR3aa: CASSPSRPGYGYTF; CDR3nt: TGTGCCAGCAGCCCATCCCGGCCGGGTTATGGCTACACCTTC
v_gene: TRBV28; abundance: -; j_gene: TRBJ2-1; d_gene: -; CDR3aa: CASSSPQLALNEQFF; CDR3nt: TGTGCCAGCAGTTCCCCCCAACTAGCTTTGAATGAGCAGTTCTTC
v_gene: TRBV29-1; abundance: -; j_gene: TRBJ2-3; d_gene: -; CDR3aa: CSVRLGGPGVPTDTQYF; CDR3nt: TGCAGCGTCCGACTGGGGGGGCCAGGGGTCCCCACAGATACGCAGTATTTT
v_gene: TRBV5-1; abundance: once; j_gene: TRBJ2-5; d_gene: TRBD2; CDR3aa: CASSSSSGGHQETQYF; CDR3nt: TGCGCCAGCAGCTCCTCTAGCGGGGGACACCAAGAGACCCAGTACTTC
v_gene: TRBV30; abundance: -; j_gene: TRBJ1-3; d_gene: TRBD1; CDR3aa: CAWSVLGQGAGKGNTIYF; CDR3nt: TGTGCCTGGAGTGTACTAGGACAGGGTGCTGGCAAGGGAAACACCATATATTTT
v_gene: TRBV19; abundance: -; j_gene: TRBJ2-7; d_gene: -; CDR3aa: CASSIDSRQRNYEQYF; CDR3nt: TGTGCCAGTAGTATAGATTCCCGGCAGAGGAACTACGAGCAGTACTTC
v_gene: TRBV30; abundance: -; j_gene: TRBJ1-4; d_gene: -; CDR3aa: CAWDGRPQGNEKLFF; CDR3nt: TGTGCCTGGGACGGCCGCCCACAGGGTAATGAAAAACTGTTTTTT
v_gene: TRBV4-3; abundance: -; j_gene: TRBJ2-7; d_gene: TRBD2; CDR3aa: CASSLGRGGPSYEQYF; CDR3nt: TGCGCCAGCAGCCTGGGCCGCGGGGGGCCATCCTACGAGCAGTACTTC
v_gene: TRBV19; abundance: few; j_gene: TRBJ1-1; d_gene: -; CDR3aa: CASSIQGRSRAFF; CDR3nt: TGTGCCAGTAGTATACAGGGGCGTTCCCGAGCTTTCTTT
v_gene: TRBV6-5; abundance: -; j_gene: TRBJ1-4; d_gene: -; CDR3aa: CASSYGGGELFF; CDR3nt: TGTGCCAGCAGTTATGGGGGGGGAGAACTGTTTTTT
v_gene: TRBV21-1; abundance: -; j_gene: TRBJ2-6; d_gene: -; CDR3aa: CASSKDLAGGSFVLTF; CDR3nt: TGTGCCAGCAGCAAAGACCTAGCGGGGGGCTCCTTCGTCCTGACTTTC
v_gene: TRBV5-1; abundance: -; j_gene: TRBJ2-1; d_gene: TRBD2; CDR3aa: CASSLLAGGPNEQFF; CDR3nt: TGCGCCAGCAGTTTACTAGCGGGGGGGCCCAATGAGCAGTTCTTC
v_gene: TRBV18; abundance: -; j_gene: TRBJ1-2; d_gene: -; CDR3aa: CASSPYGGGNYGYTF; CDR3nt: TGTGCCAGCTCACCTTACGGCGGGGGTAACTATGGCTACACCTTC
v_gene: TRBV4-3; abundance: -; j_gene: TRBJ2-3; d_gene: -; CDR3aa: CASSQNPGVGGTDTQYF; CDR3nt: TGCGCCAGCAGCCAAAACCCCGGGGTAGGGGGAACAGATACGCAGTATTTT
v_gene: TRBV7-9; abundance: once; j_gene: TRBJ1-1; d_gene: TRBD1; CDR3aa: CASRPTGEGGNTEAFF; CDR3nt: TGTGCCAGCAGACCCACAGGGGAAGGTGGGAACACTGAAGCTTTCTTT
v_gene: TRBV5-1; abundance: -; j_gene: TRBJ2-3; d_gene: -; CDR3aa: CASSLTGISTDTQYF; CDR3nt: TGCGCCAGCAGCCTGACAGGCATCAGCACAGATACGCAGTATTTT
v_gene: TRBV13; abundance: -; j_gene: TRBJ1-1; d_gene: -; CDR3aa: CASSLTPGGTFF; CDR3nt: TGTGCCAGCAGCTTGACACCGGGAGGGACTTTCTTT
v_gene: TRBV6-5; abundance: -; j_gene: TRBJ2-7; d_gene: -; CDR3aa: CASSQPYQGGQYF; CDR3nt: TGTGCCAGCAGTCAACCCTACCAGGGCGGGCAGTACTTC
v_gene: TRBV29-1; abundance: -; j_gene: TRBJ2-1; d_gene: -; CDR3aa: CSGGHTQPYNEQFF; CDR3nt: TGCAGCGGGGGACATACCCAACCCTACAATGAGCAGTTCTTC
v_gene: TRBV4-1; abundance: -; j_gene: TRBJ1-1; d_gene: TRBD1; CDR3aa: CASSQLGTAEAFF; CDR3nt: TGCGCCAGCAGCCAACTAGGGACAGCCGAAGCTTTCTTT
v_gene: TRBV11-3; abundance: -; j_gene: TRBJ1-1; d_gene: -; CDR3aa: CASSSNRDSLTNTEAFF; CDR3nt: TGTGCCAGCAGCTCTAATAGGGACTCCCTCACGAACACTGAAGCTTTCTTT
v_gene: TRBV9; abundance: -; j_gene: TRBJ2-3; d_gene: TRBD2; CDR3aa: CASSGLAGDTQYF; CDR3nt: TGTGCCAGCAGCGGTCTAGCGGGAGATACGCAGTATTTT
v_gene: TRBV9; abundance: -; j_gene: TRBJ1-1; d_gene: -; CDR3aa: CASSVVGGETEAFF; CDR3nt: TGTGCCAGCAGCGTAGTAGGAGGGGAAACTGAAGCTTTCTTT
v_gene: TRBV18; abundance: -; j_gene: TRBJ2-5; d_gene: -; CDR3aa: CASSPRQGKETQYF; CDR3nt: TGTGCCAGCTCACCACGCCAGGGGAAAGAGACCCAGTACTTC
v_gene: TRBV14; abundance: few; j_gene: TRBJ2-7; d_gene: -; CDR3aa: CASSQDGGYWEQYF; CDR3nt: TGTGCCAGCAGCCAGGATGGGGGCTACTGGGAGCAGTACTTC
v_gene: TRBV28; abundance: once; j_gene: TRBJ1-5; d_gene: -; CDR3aa: CASSWAVGQPQHF; CDR3nt: TGTGCCAGCAGTTGGGCTGTTGGTCAGCCCCAGCATTTT